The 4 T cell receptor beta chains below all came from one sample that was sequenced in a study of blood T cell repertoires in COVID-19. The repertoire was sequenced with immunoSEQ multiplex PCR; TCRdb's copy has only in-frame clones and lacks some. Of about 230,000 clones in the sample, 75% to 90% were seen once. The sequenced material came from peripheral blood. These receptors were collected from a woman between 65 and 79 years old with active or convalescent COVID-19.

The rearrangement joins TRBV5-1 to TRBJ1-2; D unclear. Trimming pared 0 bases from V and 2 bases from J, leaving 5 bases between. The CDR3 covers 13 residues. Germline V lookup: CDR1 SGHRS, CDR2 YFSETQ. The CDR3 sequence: CASSLVTNYGYTF. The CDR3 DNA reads TGCGCCAGCAGCTTGGTAACAAACTATGGCTACACCTTC.

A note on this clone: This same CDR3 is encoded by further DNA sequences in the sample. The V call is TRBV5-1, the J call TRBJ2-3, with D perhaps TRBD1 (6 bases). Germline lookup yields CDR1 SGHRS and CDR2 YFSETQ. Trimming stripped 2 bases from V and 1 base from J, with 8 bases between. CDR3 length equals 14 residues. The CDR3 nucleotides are TGCGCCAGCAGCTTAGCAGGGGGCACAGATACGCAGTATTTT. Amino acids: CASSLAGGTDTQYF.

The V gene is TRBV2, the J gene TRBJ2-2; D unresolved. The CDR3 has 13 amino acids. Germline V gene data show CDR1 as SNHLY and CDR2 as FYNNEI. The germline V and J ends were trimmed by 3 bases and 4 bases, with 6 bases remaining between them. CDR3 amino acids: CASSEATTGELFF. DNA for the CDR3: TGTGCCAGCAGTGAGGCAACCACCGGGGAGCTGTTTTTT.

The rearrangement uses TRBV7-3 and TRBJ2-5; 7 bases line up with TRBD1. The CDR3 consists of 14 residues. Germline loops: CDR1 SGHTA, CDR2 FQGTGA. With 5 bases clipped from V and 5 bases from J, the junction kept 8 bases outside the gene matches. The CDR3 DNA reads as TGTGCCAGCAGCCCCCAGGGGGTGAGGGAGACCCAGTACTTC. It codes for CASSPQGVRETQYF.